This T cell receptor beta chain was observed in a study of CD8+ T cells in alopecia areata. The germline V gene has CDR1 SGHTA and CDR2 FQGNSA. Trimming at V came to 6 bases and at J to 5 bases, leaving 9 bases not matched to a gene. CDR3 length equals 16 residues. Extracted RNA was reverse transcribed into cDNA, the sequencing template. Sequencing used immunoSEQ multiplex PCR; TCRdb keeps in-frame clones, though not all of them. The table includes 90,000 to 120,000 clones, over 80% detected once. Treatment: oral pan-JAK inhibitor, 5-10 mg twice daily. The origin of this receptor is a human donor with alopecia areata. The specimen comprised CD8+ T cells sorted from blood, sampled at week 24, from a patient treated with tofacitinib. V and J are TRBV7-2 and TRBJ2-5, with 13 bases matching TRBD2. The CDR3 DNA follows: TGTGCCAGCAGACTTACTAGCGGGGGGGCCCGGGAGACCCAGTACTTC. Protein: CASRLTSGGARETQYF. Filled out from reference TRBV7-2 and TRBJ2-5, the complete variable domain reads GAGVSQSPSNKVTEKGKDVELRCDPISGHTALYWYRQSLGQGLEFLIYFQGNSAPDKSGLPSDRFSAERTGGSVSTLTIQRTQQEDSAVYLCASRLTSGGARETQYFGPGTRLLVL.